This T cell receptor (beta chain) was sequenced for a study of early stage breast cancer tumors. Across the study: Seven to nine ER+/PR+/HER2- tumors were invasive ductal; a few were invasive lobular.

This table comes from immunoSEQ multiplex PCR, and its TCRdb copy is limited to in-frame clones, with some not included. The top ten hold roughly 18% of the sample, which has thousands of clones, about 61% seen once. This clonotype was sampled from a person aged 45 to 60 with breast cancer. The sequencing sample was made of breast tumor tissue.

The CDR3 region is CASSLAPEEGATEAFF. The CDR3 DNA reads as TGTGCCAGCAGCTTGGCACCAGAGGAGGGGGCCACTGAAGCTTTCTTT. The chain is built from TRBV5-5 and TRBJ1-1; 7 bases agree with TRBD1. The CDR3 totals 16 residues. After removal of 0 bases from V and 4 bases from J, the junction contained 9 bases not matched to a gene. The germline V gene has CDR1 SGHKS and CDR2 YYEKEE (reference sequence).